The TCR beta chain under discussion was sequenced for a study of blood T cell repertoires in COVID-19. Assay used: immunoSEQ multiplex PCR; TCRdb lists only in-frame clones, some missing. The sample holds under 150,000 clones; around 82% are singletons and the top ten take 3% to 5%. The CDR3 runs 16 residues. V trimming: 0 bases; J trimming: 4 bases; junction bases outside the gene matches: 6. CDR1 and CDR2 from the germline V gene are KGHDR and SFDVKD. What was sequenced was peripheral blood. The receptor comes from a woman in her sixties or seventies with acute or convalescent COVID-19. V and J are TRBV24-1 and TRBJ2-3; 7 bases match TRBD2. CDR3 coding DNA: TGTGCCACCAGTGATTTGAAGACTAGCATCCCAGATACGCAGTATTTT. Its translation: CATSDLKTSIPDTQYF.